The rows below give T cell receptor beta chains drawn from one sample of a study of shared clonotypes between healthy human individuals. The table came from immunoSEQ multiplex PCR; TCRdb's copy has only in-frame clones and leaves some out. The repertoire holds about 1,800,000 clones, with about 95% as singletons. Material: naive CD8+ T cells sorted from blood. Receptors originate from a man aged 18 to 30 in good health. The CDR3 runs from the conserved cysteine through the conserved F or W. Fields, in order: CDR3 protein, CDR3 DNA, clone size, J gene, D gene, V gene. A D gene is named only where the DNA matches it firmly. A row's size may be missing; if present it is once, few, many or a size class.

CASSHGTSGKNEQFF	TGTGCCAGCAGTCACGGGACTAGCGGGAAGAATGAGCAGTTCTTC	.	TRBJ2-1	TRBD2	TRBV27
CSVYGTGNYGYTF	TGCAGCGTTTACGGGACAGGGAACTATGGCTACACCTTC	once	TRBJ1-2	TRBD1	TRBV29-1
CASSSDVYTGELFF	TGTGCCAGCAGCTCCGATGTGTACACCGGGGAGCTGTTTTTT	.	TRBJ2-2	.	TRBV7-8
CASSKPGLAEVEQYF	TGTGCCAGCAGTAAGCCGGGACTAGCGGAAGTCGAGCAGTACTTC	.	TRBJ2-7	TRBD2	TRBV6-1
CASSIRTSGRVGLLNEQFF	TGTGCCAGTAGTATCCGGACTAGCGGGAGGGTCGGGCTTTTAAATGAGCAGTTCTTC	.	TRBJ2-1	TRBD2	TRBV19
CASSFTGLHQETQYF	TGCGCCAGCAGCTTTACCGGACTACATCAAGAGACCCAGTACTTC	once	TRBJ2-5	.	TRBV5-1
CASSLSQGSYEQYF	TGTGCCAGCAGTTTATCCCAGGGATCCTACGAGCAGTACTTC	.	TRBJ2-7	.	TRBV27
CASSSGTGTGYTF	TGTGCCAGCAGCTCCGGGACAGGGACCGGCTACACCTTC	few	TRBJ1-2	TRBD1	TRBV5-4
CATSSGLPENNSPLHF	TGTGCCACCAGCAGTGGTCTCCCAGAAAATAATTCACCCCTCCACTTT	once	TRBJ1-6	.	TRBV15
CASTKGLGGTDEQFF	TGTGCCAGCACCAAGGGGCTGGGCGGGACGGATGAGCAGTTCTTC	.	TRBJ2-1	.	TRBV11-2
CASSFKGTEAFF	TGCGCCAGCAGCTTTAAAGGCACTGAAGCTTTCTTT	.	TRBJ1-1	.	TRBV5-1
CAISESDSMNTEAFF	TGTGCCATCAGTGAGTCAGACAGTATGAACACTGAAGCTTTCTTT	.	TRBJ1-1	.	TRBV10-3
CASSLHRGLAEAFF	TGTGCCAGCAGCTTGCACAGGGGGCTGGCTGAAGCTTTCTTT	.	TRBJ1-1	TRBD1	TRBV5-4
CASSLEWARSYEQYF	TGTGCCAGCAGCTTGGAATGGGCTCGCTCCTACGAGCAGTACTTC	.	TRBJ2-7	.	TRBV5-6
CASSLPRGSEFGETQYF	TGTGCCAGCAGCTTACCAAGGGGGTCCGAGTTCGGTGAGACCCAGTACTTC	.	TRBJ2-5	.	TRBV7-2
CASSVEPAVWYEQYF	TGTGCCAGCAGCGTAGAGCCTGCAGTATGGTACGAGCAGTACTTC	.	TRBJ2-7	.	TRBV9
CASSSGTGNQPQHF	TGTGCCAGCAGCTCTGGGACAGGCAATCAGCCCCAGCATTTT	.	TRBJ1-5	TRBD1	TRBV5-6
CASSPSGSGDSYEQYF	TGTGCCAGCTCACCAAGCGGTAGCGGGGATTCCTACGAGCAGTACTTC	.	TRBJ2-7	TRBD2	TRBV18
CASSHRGTGELFF	TGTGCCAGCAGCCACAGGGGGACCGGGGAGCTGTTTTTT	.	TRBJ2-2	TRBD1	TRBV6-6
CSVAGGGGLITDTQYF	TGCAGCGTTGCCGGAGGCGGGGGGCTAATCACAGATACGCAGTATTTT	.	TRBJ2-3	TRBD2	TRBV29-1
CASSHRDGENEQFF	TGCGCCAGCAGCCACCGGGACGGAGAAAATGAGCAGTTCTTC	.	TRBJ2-1	.	TRBV4-1
CASSVEGDQYYEQYF	TGTGCCAGCAGCGTAGAGGGGGACCAATATTACGAGCAGTACTTC	.	TRBJ2-7	.	TRBV9
CASSPPAANEKLFF	TGCGCCAGCAGCCCCCCAGCTGCTAATGAAAAACTGTTTTTT	once	TRBJ1-4	.	TRBV5-1
CASISPGEFGLSGNTIYF	TGTGCCAGCATATCACCAGGGGAGTTCGGCCTCTCTGGAAACACCATATATTTT	.	TRBJ1-3	.	TRBV28
CASSSTGTVLPLHF	TGTGCCAGCAGTAGTACCGGGACAGTGCTACCTTTGCATTTT	.	TRBJ1-5	TRBD1	TRBV6-5
CASSFTTGGREQYF	TGTGCCAGCAGTTTTACGACAGGGGGCCGGGAGCAGTACTTC	.	TRBJ2-7	TRBD1	TRBV28
CASSPGSEKLFF	TGTGCCAGCAGTCCCGGGAGCGAAAAACTGTTTTTT	.	TRBJ1-4	.	TRBV6-5